This TCR beta chain was sequenced in a study of identical twins. Findings and caveats of the study: The presence of invariant MAIT and iNKT cells could partly confound analyses of zero-insertion sequences. Findings came from cross-sectional statistics, without long-term follow-up of donors. Within monozygotic twins, out-of-frame TCR alpha sharing was underestimated by the models.

CDR1 is DFQATT, CDR2 SNEGSKA, per germline (reference sequence). The CDR3 loop spans 12 amino acids. In its sample, this clonotype was seen a few times. Its antigen is as yet unknown. With template switching, a universal primer site was added, and the cDNA carried unique molecular identifiers. Using its own MiXCR run on the 5' RACE reads, TCRdb lists one record per CDR3 protein. There are 1,800,000 or so distinct CDR3 sequences in the sample; less than 35% occur only once, and over 0.25% lies in the top ten. This sequence joins TRBV20-1 and TRBJ2-7; unclear D gene. Near its end, the DNA agrees better with TRBJ2-4, so the J call may be wrong. The receptor was derived from a newborn girl in good health. Source material: cord blood. This CDR3 is CSASLDRNIQYF. The CDR3 bases are TGCAGTGCTAGCTTGGATCGGAACATTCAGTACTTC.